This TCR beta chain came from a study of CD8 T cells in ankylosing spondylitis. General study points: Eight highly homologous variants made up a TCR beta motif, and this motif appeared characteristic of ankylosing spondylitis blood. Disease-associated clonotypes exhibited CD8+ identity and were relatively infrequent in peripheral blood.

This clonotype was seen a handful of times. Antigen specificity is unknown. Germline V gives CDR1 MDHEN, CDR2 SYDVKM. The ends were cut back, 4 bases at V and 7 bases at J, with 20 bases in the middle. The CDR3 sequence is 16 residues long. Scientists made TCR beta libraries using quantitative 5'-RACE with molecular barcodes. TCRdb reanalysed the 5' RACE reads using MiXCR and keeps one entry per CDR3 protein. The sample shows around 18,000 distinct CDR3 sequences, over 7% of them seen only once. The specimen sequenced was blood. The clonotype comes from a male donor with ankylosing spondylitis or in good health (not recorded which). The gene calls are TRBV28 and TRBJ1-5; D may be TRBD1 (5 bases). The CDR3 region is CASSSWGKGLGQPQHF. CDR3 sequence (DNA): TGTGCCAGCAGTTCCTGGGGCAAGGGGCTAGGGCAGCCCCAGCATTTT. Filled out from reference TRBV28 and TRBJ1-5, the complete variable domain reads DVKVTQSSRYLVKRTGEKVFLECVQDMDHENMFWYRQDPGLGLRLIYFSYDVKMKEKGDIPEGYSVSREKKERFSLILESASTNQTSMYLCASSSWGKGLGQPQHFGDGTRLSIL.